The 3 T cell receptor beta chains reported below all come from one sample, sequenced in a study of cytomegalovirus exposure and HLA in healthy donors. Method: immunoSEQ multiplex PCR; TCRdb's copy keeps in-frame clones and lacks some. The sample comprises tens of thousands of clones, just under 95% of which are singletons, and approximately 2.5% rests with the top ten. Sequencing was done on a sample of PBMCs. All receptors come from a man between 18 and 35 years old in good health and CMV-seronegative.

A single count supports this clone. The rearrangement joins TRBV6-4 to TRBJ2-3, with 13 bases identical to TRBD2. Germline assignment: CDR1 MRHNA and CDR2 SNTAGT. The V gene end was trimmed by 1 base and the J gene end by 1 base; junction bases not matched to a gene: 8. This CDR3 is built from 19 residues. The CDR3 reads CASSDWTSGSSEGTDTQYF. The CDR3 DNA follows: TGTGCCAGCAGTGACTGGACTAGCGGGAGCAGTGAGGGCACAGATACGCAGTATTTT.

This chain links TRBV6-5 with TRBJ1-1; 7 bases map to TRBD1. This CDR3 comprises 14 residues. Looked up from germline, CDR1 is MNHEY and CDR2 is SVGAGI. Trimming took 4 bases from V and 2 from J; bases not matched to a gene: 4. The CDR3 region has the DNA TGTGCCAGCAGTTTAACAGGGGAAAACACTGAAGCTTTCTTT. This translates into CASSLTGENTEAFF.

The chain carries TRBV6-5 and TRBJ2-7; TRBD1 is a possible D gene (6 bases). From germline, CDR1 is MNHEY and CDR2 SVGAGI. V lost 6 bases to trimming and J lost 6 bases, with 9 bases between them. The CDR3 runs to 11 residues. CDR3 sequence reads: CASRIGGEQYF. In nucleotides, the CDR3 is TGTGCCAGCAGAATAGGGGGCGAGCAGTACTTC.